Each of the 8 T cell receptor beta chains below was sequenced from the same sample in a study of brain T cells in children with intractable seizures. Sequencing used immunoSEQ multiplex PCR; TCRdb keeps in-frame clones, though not all of them. This sample has hundreds of thousands of clones; about 93% occur once, and the top ten carry 5.7%. The time point was: blood from clinic visit 5 months post-surgery; TSC patient then seizure free. The sequences come from peripheral blood, collected about 5 months after surgery. These receptors came from a boy under two years old with tuberous sclerosis and intractable seizures.

The rearrangement uses TRBV7-3 and TRBJ2-2; no clear D. Germline CDR1 SGHTA, CDR2 FQGTGA. The CDR3 has 13 residues. Trimming stripped 2 bases from V and 3 bases from J, with 4 bases between. The CDR3 loop reads CASSLEDTGELFF. CDR3 DNA sequence: TGTGCCAGCAGCTTAGAAGACACCGGGGAGCTGTTTTTT.

V usage is TRBV9 and J usage is TRBJ2-2; D is unresolved. The CDR3 extends over 14 amino acids. Deletions cut 0 bases from V and 0 bases from J, with 3 bases between. The germline V gene has CDR1 SGDLS and CDR2 YYNGEE. The CDR3 nucleotides are TGTGCCAGCAGCGTAGGTACGAACACCGGGGAGCTGTTTTTT. It encodes CASSVGTNTGELFF.

The rearrangement uses TRBV4-1 and TRBJ2-5, with D hard to call. V lost 4 bases, J lost 1 base, and 10 bases lay in between. CDR3 length equals 14 residues. CDR1 is MGHRA and CDR2 is YSYEKL in the germline V gene. CDR3 sequence: CASSPLMVQETQYF. The CDR3 DNA follows: TGCGCCAGCAGCCCTCTGATGGTCCAAGAGACCCAGTACTTC.

The chain recombines TRBV5-1 with TRBJ2-1, with D unclear. Between the trimmed V and J ends, which lost 0 bases and 2 bases, there was a span of 9 bases. CDR1 and CDR2 (germline): SGHRS, YFSETQ. This CDR3 has 15 amino acids. CDR3 DNA: TGCGCCAGCAGCTTGGAGGGCGGAACCTACAATGAGCAGTTCTTC. As protein: CASSLEGGTYNEQFF.

In nucleotides, the CDR3 is TGCAGTGCTAGTCGGGCTAGCGGGGCATCAGATACGCAGTATTTT. This encodes CSASRASGASDTQYF. The chain has TRBV20-1 and TRBJ2-3; 9 bases match TRBD2. After removal of 3 bases from V and 4 bases from J, the junction contained 8 bases not matched to a gene. Germline values: CDR1 DFQATT, CDR2 SNEGSKA (reference sequence). The CDR3 covers 15 residues.

The rearrangement uses TRBV5-1 and TRBJ2-1, with D hard to call. Per the germline V gene, CDR1 is SGHRS and CDR2 is YFSETQ. Between the trimmed V and J ends, which lost 1 base and 4 bases, there was a span of 6 bases. The CDR3 runs 13 residues. The CDR3 region is CASSLLGYNEQFF. The CDR3 DNA sequence: TGCGCCAGCAGCTTGTTAGGTTACAATGAGCAGTTCTTC.

The chain is built from TRBV2 and TRBJ2-6; a possible D gene is TRBD2 (5 bases). Germline loops: CDR1 SNHLY, CDR2 FYNNEI. V gave up 3 bases and J gave up 1 base, with 13 bases separating them. The CDR3 is 17 residues long. DNA of the CDR3: TGTGCCAGCAGTGAGTGGCGGAGGTTTTCTGGGGCCAACGTCCTGACTTTC. As protein: CASSEWRRFSGANVLTF.

J is TRBJ2-2 and V is TRBV6-5, with TRBD2 as a possible D gene (6 bases). Germline CDR1 is MNHEY and CDR2 is SVGAGI. The CDR3 sequence is 14 residues long. V was cut by 2 bases and J by 6 bases, with 10 bases left in between. The CDR3 spells CASSYARRAGELFF. CDR3 DNA: TGTGCCAGCAGTTACGCCCGGAGGGCCGGGGAGCTGTTTTTT.